This entry features one T cell receptor (beta chain) sequence. The protocol was immunoSEQ multiplex PCR, while the TCRdb copy is restricted to in-frame clones and leaves out a portion. The sample lists 40,000 to 45,000 clones, 85% to 95% occurring once. These data are taken from a study of T cell changes during pregnancy in multiple sclerosis. The TCR originated in a female donor with multiple sclerosis, enrolled in a pregnancy study. The sample consisted of CD4+ T cells from peripheral blood mononuclear cells, taken in the third trimester of pregnancy.

For the CDR3, the DNA is TGTGCCAGCAGCGACGGGACTAGCGGGAATTGGGATGAGCAGTTCTTC. Translated, it gives CASSDGTSGNWDEQFF. This chain joins TRBV7-8 and TRBJ2-1; 13 bases line up with TRBD2. The CDR3 length is 16 residues. After removal of 5 bases from V and 8 bases from J, the junction contained 9 bases not matched to a gene. The germline gives CDR1 SGHVS, CDR2 FQNEAQ.